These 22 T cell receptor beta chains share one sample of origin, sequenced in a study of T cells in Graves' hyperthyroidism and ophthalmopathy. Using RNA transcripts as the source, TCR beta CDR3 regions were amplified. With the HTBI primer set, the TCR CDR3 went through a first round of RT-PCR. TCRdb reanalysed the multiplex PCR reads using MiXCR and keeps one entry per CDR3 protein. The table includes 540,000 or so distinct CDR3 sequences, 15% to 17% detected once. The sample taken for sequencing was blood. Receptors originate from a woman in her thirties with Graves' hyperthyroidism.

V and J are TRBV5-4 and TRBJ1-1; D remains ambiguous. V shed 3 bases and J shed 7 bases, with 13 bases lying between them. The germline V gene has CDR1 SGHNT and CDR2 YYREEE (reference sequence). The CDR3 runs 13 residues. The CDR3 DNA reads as TGTGCCAGCAGCTACAAGACACGGAATGAAGCTTTCTTT. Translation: CASSYKTRNEAFF.

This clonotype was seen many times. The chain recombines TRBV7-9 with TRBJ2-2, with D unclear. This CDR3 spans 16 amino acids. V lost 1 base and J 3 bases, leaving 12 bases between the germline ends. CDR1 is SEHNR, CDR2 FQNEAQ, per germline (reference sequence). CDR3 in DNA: TGTGCCAGCAGCTTAGGTTCCGCCTGGGACACCGGGGAGCTGTTTTTT. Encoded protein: CASSLGSAWDTGELFF. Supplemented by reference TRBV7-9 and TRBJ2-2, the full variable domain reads DTGVSQNPRHKITKRGQNVTFRCDPISEHNRLYWYRQTLGQGPEFLTYFQNEAQLEKSRLLSDRFSAERPKGSFSTLEIQRTEQGDSAMYLCASSLGSAWDTGELFFGEGSRLTVL.

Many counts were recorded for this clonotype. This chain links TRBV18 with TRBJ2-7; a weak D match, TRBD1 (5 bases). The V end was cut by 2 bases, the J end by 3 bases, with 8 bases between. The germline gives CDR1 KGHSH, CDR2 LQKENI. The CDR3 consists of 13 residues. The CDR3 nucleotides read TGTGCCAGCTCACCAAGCAGGGTCTACGAGCAGTACTTC. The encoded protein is CASSPSRVYEQYF.

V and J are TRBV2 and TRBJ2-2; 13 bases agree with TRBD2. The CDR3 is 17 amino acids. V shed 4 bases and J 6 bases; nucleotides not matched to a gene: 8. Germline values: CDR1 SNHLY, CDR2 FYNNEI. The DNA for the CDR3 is TGTGCCAGCAGTGGACGGACTAGCGGGAGCAGTCCCGGGGAGCTGTTTTTT. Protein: CASSGRTSGSSPGELFF.

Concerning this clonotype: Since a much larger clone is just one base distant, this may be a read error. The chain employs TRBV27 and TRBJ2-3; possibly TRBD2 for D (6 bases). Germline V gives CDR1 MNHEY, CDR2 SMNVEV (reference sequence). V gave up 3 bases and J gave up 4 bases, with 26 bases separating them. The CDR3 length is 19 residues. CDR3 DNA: TGTGCCAGCAGTTTTCCGCGGGGAAAGCGATACGGGAAGGCAGATACGCAGTATTTT. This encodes CASSFPRGKRYGKADTQYF.

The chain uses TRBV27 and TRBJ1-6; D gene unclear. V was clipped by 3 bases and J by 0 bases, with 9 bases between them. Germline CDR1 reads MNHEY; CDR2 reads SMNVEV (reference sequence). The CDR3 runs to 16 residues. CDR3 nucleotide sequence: TGTGCCAGCAGTTTTCAAGTGACCTCCTATAATTCACCCCTCCACTTT. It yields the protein CASSFQVTSYNSPLHF.

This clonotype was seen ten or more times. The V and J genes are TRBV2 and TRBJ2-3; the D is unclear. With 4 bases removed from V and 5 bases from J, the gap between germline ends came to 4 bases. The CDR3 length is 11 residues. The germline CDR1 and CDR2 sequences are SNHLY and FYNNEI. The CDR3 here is CASSGGDTQYF. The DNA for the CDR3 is TGTGCCAGCAGTGGAGGAGATACGCAGTATTTT.

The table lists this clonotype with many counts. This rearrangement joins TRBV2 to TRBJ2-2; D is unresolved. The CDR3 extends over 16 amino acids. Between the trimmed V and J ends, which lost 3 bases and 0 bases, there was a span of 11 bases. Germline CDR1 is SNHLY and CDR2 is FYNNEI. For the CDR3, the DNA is TGTGCCAGCAGTGAGATTGACCCTACGAACACCGGGGAGCTGTTTTTT. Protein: CASSEIDPTNTGELFF.

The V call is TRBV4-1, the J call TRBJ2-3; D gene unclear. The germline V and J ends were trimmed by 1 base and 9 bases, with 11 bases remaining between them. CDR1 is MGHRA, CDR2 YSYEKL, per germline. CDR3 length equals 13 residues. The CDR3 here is CASSQGATQTQYF. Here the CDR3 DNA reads TGCGCCAGCAGCCAAGGGGCCACGCAGACGCAGTATTTT.

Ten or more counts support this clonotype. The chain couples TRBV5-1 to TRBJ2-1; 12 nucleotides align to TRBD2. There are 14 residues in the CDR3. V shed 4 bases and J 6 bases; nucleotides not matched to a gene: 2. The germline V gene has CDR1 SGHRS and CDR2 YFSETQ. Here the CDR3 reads CASSPTSGSNEQFF. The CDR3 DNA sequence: TGCGCCAGCAGCCCGACTAGCGGGAGCAATGAGCAGTTCTTC.

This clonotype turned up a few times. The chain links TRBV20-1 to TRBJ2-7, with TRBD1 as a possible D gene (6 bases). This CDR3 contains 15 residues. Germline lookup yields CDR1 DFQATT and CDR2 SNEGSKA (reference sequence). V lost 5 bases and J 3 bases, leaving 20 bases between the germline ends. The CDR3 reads CSAANLYRDLYEQYF. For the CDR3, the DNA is TGCAGTGCTGCTAACTTATACAGGGATCTCTACGAGCAGTACTTC.

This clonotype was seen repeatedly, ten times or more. Written as DNA, the CDR3 is TGTGCCAGCATCACAGGACAGGGAAGCACTGAAGCTTTCTTT. Translated: CASITGQGSTEAFF. The chain uses TRBV6-1 and TRBJ1-1, with 8 bases that match TRBD1. CDR1 is MNHNS and CDR2 is SASEGT in the germline V gene. V shed 7 bases and J 4 bases; nucleotides not matched to a gene: 8. There are 14 residues in the CDR3.

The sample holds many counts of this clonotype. CDR3 DNA sequence: TGTGCCAGCAGTTTAGAAGCGGGAGGGCCGAATACGCAGTATTTT. This translates into CASSLEAGGPNTQYF. This chain links TRBV12-3 or TRBV12-4 with TRBJ2-3; 10 bases line up with TRBD2. CDR3 length: 15 amino acids. V lost 1 base, J lost 7 bases, and 5 bases stayed unmatched.

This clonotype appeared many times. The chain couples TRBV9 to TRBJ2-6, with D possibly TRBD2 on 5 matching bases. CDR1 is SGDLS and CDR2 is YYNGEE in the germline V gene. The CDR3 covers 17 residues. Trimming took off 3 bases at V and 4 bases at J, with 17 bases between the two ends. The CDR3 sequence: CASSGEVRVGGANVLTF. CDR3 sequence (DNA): TGTGCCAGCAGCGGCGAGGTGAGGGTCGGCGGGGCCAACGTCCTGACTTTC.

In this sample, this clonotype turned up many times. The CDR3 nucleotides are TGCAGCGTTGATAGACAGGGACAGGAGGGTAACTATGGCTACACCTTC. Translating gives CSVDRQGQEGNYGYTF. The J gene is TRBJ1-2, the V gene TRBV29-1, with 8 bases lining up with TRBD1. Germline lookup yields CDR1 SQVTM and CDR2 ANQGSEA. This CDR3 region has 16 residues. The V segment lost 3 bases and the J segment 1 base; nucleotides outside the gene matches: 10. Complete variable domain (other parts from reference TRBV29-1 and TRBJ1-2): SAVISQKPSRDICQRGTSLTIQCQVDSQVTMMFWYRQQPGQSLTLIATANQGSEATYESGFVIDKFPISRPNLTFSTLTVSNMSPEDSSIYLCSVDRQGQEGNYGYTFGSGTRLTVV.

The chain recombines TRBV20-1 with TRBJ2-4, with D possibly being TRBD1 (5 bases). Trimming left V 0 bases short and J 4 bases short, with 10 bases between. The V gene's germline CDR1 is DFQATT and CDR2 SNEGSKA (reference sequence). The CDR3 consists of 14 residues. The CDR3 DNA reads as TGCAGTGCTAGAGAGGCAGGGTTAAAAAACATTCAGTACTTC. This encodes CSAREAGLKNIQYF.

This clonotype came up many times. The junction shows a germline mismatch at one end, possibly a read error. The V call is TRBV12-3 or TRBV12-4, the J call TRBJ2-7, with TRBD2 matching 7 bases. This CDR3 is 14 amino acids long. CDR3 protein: CASSLDAGVYEQYF. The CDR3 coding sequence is TGTGCCAGTAGTTTAGACGCGGGAGTCTACGAGCAGTACTTC.

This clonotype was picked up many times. CDR3 sequence: CAITRDRWDEQFF. The CDR3 DNA follows: TGTGCCATCACCAGGGACCGGTGGGATGAGCAGTTCTTC. The V and J genes are TRBV10-3 and TRBJ2-1; D possibly uses TRBD1 or TRBD2 (5 bases each). Trimming stripped 7 bases from V and 8 bases from J, with 15 bases between. This CDR3 region has 13 residues. From germline, CDR1 is ENHRY and CDR2 SYGVKD.

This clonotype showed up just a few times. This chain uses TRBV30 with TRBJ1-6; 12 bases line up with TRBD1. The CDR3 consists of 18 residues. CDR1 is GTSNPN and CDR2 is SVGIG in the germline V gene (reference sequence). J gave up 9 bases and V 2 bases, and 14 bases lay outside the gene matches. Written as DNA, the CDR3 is TGTGCCTGGAGTTTTTCCGGGACAGGGGGCGGGAGTAGTTCACCCCTCCACTTT. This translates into CAWSFSGTGGGSSSPLHF.

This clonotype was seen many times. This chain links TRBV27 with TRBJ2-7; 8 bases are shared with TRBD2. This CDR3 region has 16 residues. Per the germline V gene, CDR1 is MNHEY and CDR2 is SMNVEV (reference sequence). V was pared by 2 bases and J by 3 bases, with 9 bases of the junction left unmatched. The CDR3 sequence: CASSLDGPGGVYEQYF. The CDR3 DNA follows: TGTGCCAGCAGTTTAGACGGTCCGGGAGGGGTCTACGAGCAGTACTTC.

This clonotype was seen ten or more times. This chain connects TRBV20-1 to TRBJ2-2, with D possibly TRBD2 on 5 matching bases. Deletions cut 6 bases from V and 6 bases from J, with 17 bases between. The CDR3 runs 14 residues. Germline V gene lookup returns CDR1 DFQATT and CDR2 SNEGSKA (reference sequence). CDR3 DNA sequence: TGCAGTGCCCCGGGGAGAGCGAGAGCCGGGGAGCTGTTTTTT. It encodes CSAPGRARAGELFF.

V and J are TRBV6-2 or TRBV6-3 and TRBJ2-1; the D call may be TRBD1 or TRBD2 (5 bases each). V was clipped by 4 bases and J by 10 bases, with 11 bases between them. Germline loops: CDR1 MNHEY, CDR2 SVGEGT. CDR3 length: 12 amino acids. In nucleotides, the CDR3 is TGTGCCAGCAGTTGGGACCGGACGGAGCAGTTCTTC. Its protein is CASSWDRTEQFF.